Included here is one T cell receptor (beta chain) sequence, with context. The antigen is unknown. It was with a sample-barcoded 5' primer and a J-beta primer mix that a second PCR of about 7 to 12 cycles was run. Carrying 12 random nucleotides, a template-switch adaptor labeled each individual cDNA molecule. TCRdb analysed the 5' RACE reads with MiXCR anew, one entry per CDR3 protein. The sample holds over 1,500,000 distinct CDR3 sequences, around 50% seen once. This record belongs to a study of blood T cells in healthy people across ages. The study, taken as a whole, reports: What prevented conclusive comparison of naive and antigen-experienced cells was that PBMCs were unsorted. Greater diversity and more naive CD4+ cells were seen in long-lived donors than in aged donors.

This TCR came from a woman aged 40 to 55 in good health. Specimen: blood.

The CDR3 sequence: CASSYSSGGPHDTQYF. The CDR3 DNA reads as TGTGCCAGCAGTTACTCTAGCGGGGGGCCACACGATACGCAGTATTTT. The chain carries TRBV6-2 or TRBV6-3 and TRBJ2-3; 10 nucleotides line up with TRBD2. Germline V gene sequence: CDR1 MNHEY, CDR2 SVGEGT. This CDR3 is built from 16 residues. V gave up 0 bases and J gave up 6 bases; unmatched junction bases: 6.